What follows describes a single T cell receptor beta chain. The antigen remains undetermined. The CDR3 spans 15 residues. The J segment lost 4 bases and the V segment lost 4 bases, leaving 8 bases of the junction unmatched. CDR1 and CDR2 (germline): SGHRS, YFSETQ. These data belong to a study of T-cell memory formation after mild COVID-19. TCRdb reprocessed the 5' RACE reads with MiXCR, giving one entry per CDR3 protein. The sample lists under 350,000 distinct CDR3 sequences, under 20% seen once, with roughly a fifth in the top ten. Notes on the study in general: CD4+ contracting clones lay mainly in CM and EM, CD8+ ones in EMRA.

This clonotype was obtained from a young man who had mild COVID-19 (a few samples of this study predate the infection). Cell type and time point are not known. The V call is TRBV5-1, the J call TRBJ1-1; 9 nucleotides line up with TRBD1. Sequencing was done on a sample of PBMCs or a T cell subset sorted from them (not recorded which). This CDR3 is CASSTGQGLATEAFF. The CDR3 DNA is TGCGCCAGCAGCACCGGACAGGGGTTGGCCACTGAAGCTTTCTTT. The whole variable domain, filled in from reference TRBV5-1 and TRBJ1-1, reads KAGVTQTPRYLIKTRGQQVTLSCSPISGHRSVSWYQQTPGQGLQFLFEYFSETQRNKGNFPGRFSGRQFSNSRSEMNVSTLELGDSALYLCASSTGQGLATEAFFGQGTRLTVV.